This T cell receptor beta chain emerged from a study of vaccination effects on CD4 cells after COVID-19. Trimming removed 7 bases from V and 6 bases from J, with 13 bases in between. The CDR3 consists of 14 residues. Per germline, CDR1 MNHEY and CDR2 SVGAGI. Isolating CD4+ T cells followed approximately 11 days of culture. Every participant took two doses of the BNT162b2 or mRNA-1273 vaccine. This clone has just a few counts. Its target is unknown. The method was immunoSEQ multiplex PCR; TCRdb's version includes in-frame clones alone and lacks a portion of them. This table has more than 60,000 clones, just under 75% appearing once.

The sample was CD4+ T cells from PBMCs cultured without peptide, taken after COVID-19 vaccination. This receptor was identified in a human donor who received a COVID-19 vaccine. The J gene is TRBJ1-6, the V gene TRBV6-5; tentative D call: TRBD1 (5 bases). CDR3 in amino acids: CASIEGRSNSPLHF. The CDR3 DNA reads as TGTGCCAGCATCGAGGGACGGTCTAATTCACCCCTCCACTTT.